Below, one TCR beta chain is given with its context. This sample is drawn from a study of T cell responses to AZD1222 COVID-19 vaccine. This CDR3 contains 19 residues. After removal of 4 bases from V and 0 bases from J, the junction contained 14 bases not matched to a gene. Germline CDR1 reads SGHNT; CDR2 reads YYREEE (reference sequence). Sequencing used immunoSEQ multiplex PCR; TCRdb keeps in-frame clones, though not all of them. The table has over 120,000 clones, around 87% seen once. The chain links TRBV5-4 to TRBJ1-4, with TRBD1 identical over 8 bases. This specimen was peripheral blood, taken on day 0 of AZD1222 vaccination. This clonotype originated in an adult in good health. CDR3 DNA sequence: TGTGCCAGCAGCCAAAAGGTTTGGGGACAGGAAGCAACTAATGAAAAACTGTTTTTT. Translating gives CASSQKVWGQEATNEKLFF. Full variable domain (rest looked up from reference TRBV5-4 and TRBJ1-4): ETGVTQSPTHLIKTRGQQVTLRCSSQSGHNTVSWYQQALGQGPQFIFQYYREEENGRGNFPPRFSGLQFPNYSSELNVNALELDDSALYLCASSQKVWGQEATNEKLFFGSGTQLSVL.